Listed below are T cell receptor beta chains from one sample, sequenced in a study of T cells in Graves' hyperthyroidism and ophthalmopathy. TCRdb independently ran MiXCR on the multiplex PCR reads; one entry per CDR3 protein. The sample holds over 350,000 distinct CDR3 sequences; around 15% are singletons and the top ten take approximately 29%. The sample was blood. These receptors all stem from a man aged 50 or older with Graves' ophthalmopathy. Each CDR3 is given with its conserved first and last residue. D genes are given only for firm matches. Size is omitted from some rows. Given values are once, few, many or a class for expanded clones.

NA	TRBJ1-1	NA	TRBV12-3/TRBV12-4	TGTGCCGTGGGTCCCATATCGGACACTGAAGCTTTCTTT	CAVGPISDTEAFF
NA	TRBJ2-7	many	TRBV28	TGTGCCAGCACTACAGGACCCTACGAGCAGTACTTC	CASTTGPYEQYF
NA	TRBJ2-3	NA	TRBV19	TGTGCCAGTAGCCCTTACACCGGGACACCGACCACAGATACGCAGTATTTT	CASSPYTGTPTTDTQYF
TRBD2	TRBJ2-2	NA	TRBV2	TGTGCCAGCACCCCCCGGACTAGCGGGAGGGCCAGAGACTCCGGGGAGCTGTTTTTT	CASTPRTSGRARDSGELFF
TRBD2	TRBJ2-1	many	TRBV20-1	TGCAGTGCTAGAGTGCCCAGCGGGAGGGCGGCCTACAATGAGCAGTTCTTC	CSARVPSGRAAYNEQFF
NA	TRBJ2-7	NA	TRBV18	TGTGCCAGCTCGCGGGACTCCAGCTCCTACGAGCAGTACTTC	CASSRDSSSYEQYF
NA	TRBJ2-6	many	TRBV18	TGTGCCAGCACACCACCTAGCCCTGGGGCCAACGTCCTGACTTTC	CASTPPSPGANVLTF
NA	TRBJ2-3	few	TRBV30	TGTGCCTGGAGTCCAAGCACAGATACGCAGTATTTT	CAWSPSTDTQYF
TRBD1	TRBJ2-5	many	TRBV7-8	TGTGCCAGCAGCCAGAACAGGGGTCGGGAGACCCAGTACTTC	CASSQNRGRETQYF
NA	TRBJ2-7	few	TRBV5-5	TGTGCCAGCAGCTTGGACAGGGTCGACGAGCAGTACTTC	CASSLDRVDEQYF
TRBD1	TRBJ2-7	few	TRBV7-9	TGTGCCAGCAGTTCACCGGGACAGGGAACCTACGAGCAGTACTTC	CASSSPGQGTYEQYF